The 6 T cell receptor beta chains below all came from one sample that was sequenced in a study of blood T cell repertoires in COVID-19. Some clones are missing from TCRdb's copy, which holds only in-frame ones; the method was immunoSEQ multiplex PCR. The sample shows approximately 84,000 clones, almost 80% of them seen only once. Sequencing was done on a sample of peripheral blood. These receptors were taken from a human donor in a cohort sampled during active COVID-19.

The J gene is TRBJ2-1, the V gene TRBV5-4, with unresolved D. V was pared by 4 bases and J by 10 bases, with 9 bases between. This CDR3 contains 11 residues. From germline, CDR1 is SGHNT and CDR2 YYREEE (reference sequence). The CDR3 spells CASSQVSEQFF. The CDR3 coding sequence is TGTGCCAGCAGCCAGGTGTCAGAGCAGTTCTTC.

The chain uses TRBV6-5 and TRBJ2-3; 11 positions match TRBD2. The length of the CDR3 is 14 residues. From germline, CDR1 is MNHEY and CDR2 SVGAGI. J gave up 3 bases and V 7 bases, and 3 bases lay outside the gene matches. CDR3 in amino acids: CASKPSGRTDTQYF. In DNA form, the CDR3 reads TGTGCCAGCAAACCTAGCGGGAGGACAGATACGCAGTATTTT.

The chain joins TRBV23-1 to TRBJ1-2; 7 positions match TRBD1. TRBV23-1 is sorted into the ORF group, with uncertain function. After removal of 7 bases from V and 3 bases from J, the junction contained 14 bases not matched to a gene. This CDR3 has 16 residues. The CDR3 region has the DNA TGCGCCAGCAAAACCCACAACAGGGGTAGAGACTATGGCTACACCTTC. Encoded protein: CASKTHNRGRDYGYTF.

This clone occurred once. The V and J genes are TRBV5-1 and TRBJ1-4, with D tentatively TRBD1 (6 bases). Germline CDR1 SGHRS, CDR2 YFSETQ. V lost 4 bases, J lost 5 bases, and 21 bases lay in between. This CDR3 is 17 amino acids long. DNA for the CDR3: TGCGCCAGCAGCGAAGGACAGAACTCTCTGCCGAATGAAAAACTGTTTTTT. This gives the protein CASSEGQNSLPNEKLFF.

The chain joins TRBV4-1 to TRBJ1-1; D is possibly TRBD1 (5 bases). The CDR3 is made up of 14 amino acids. The germline gives CDR1 MGHRA, CDR2 YSYEKL. Trimming shortened V by 4 bases and J by 3 bases, and 12 bases separated the two germline ends. In DNA, the CDR3 is TGCGCCAGCAGCCGCGGCGGAGGGGACACTGAAGCTTTCTTT. Protein: CASSRGGGDTEAFF.

V and J are TRBV11-2 and TRBJ2-7; 8 nucleotides line up with TRBD1. Germline V gene lookup returns CDR1 SGHAT and CDR2 FQNNGV. The V and J ends lost 4 bases and 3 bases, in that order; junction bases with no gene match: 5. CDR3 size: 14 residues. The CDR3 coding sequence is TGTGCCAGCAGCTCAGGGGGCGCATACTACGAGCAGTACTTC. Its translation is CASSSGGAYYEQYF. Full variable domain (remainder filled in from reference TRBV11-2 and TRBJ2-7): EAGVAQSPRYKIIEKRQSVAFWCNPISGHATLYWYQQILGQGPKLLIQFQNNGVVDDSQLPKDRFSAERLKGVDSTLKIQPAKLEDSAVYLCASSSGGAYYEQYFGPGTRLTVT.